The T cell receptor (beta chain) described here comes from a study of T cell responses to AZD1222 COVID-19 vaccine. Study-level points and caveats: After two AZD1222 doses, spike-specific TCR breadth and depth rose versus day 0.

In regard to this clone: What it binds is unknown.

The CDR3 totals 16 residues. V lost 4 bases to trimming and J lost 5 bases; unmatched junction nucleotides: 7. Germline-derived CDR1 and CDR2 are LGHDT and YNNKEL (reference sequence). Assay used: immunoSEQ multiplex PCR; TCRdb lists only in-frame clones, some missing. The sample lists some 170,000 clones; over 85% were seen once. The source of this sequence is an adult who received the MenACWY meningococcal vaccine as a control. The V call is TRBV3-1 (or the pseudogene TRBV3-2), the J call TRBJ2-5, with 13 nucleotides matching TRBD2. This specimen was peripheral blood, taken 28 days after the second dose of the MenACWY control vaccine. Written as DNA, the CDR3 is TGTGCCAGCAGCCCAGGGACTAGCGGGGTGAAGGAGACCCAGTACTTC. This gives the protein CASSPGTSGVKETQYF.